The clone carrying this TCR beta chain showed up just a few times. The antigen remains unidentified. This entry comes from a study of chemoradiotherapy in HPV16-positive cancers. Study overall: Candidate HPV-specific clones and shared TCR motifs came from a couple of HPV16-positive patients. Findings and limits, study-wide: In HPV16-positive patients, HPV-responsive T-cell expansion tracked better recurrence-free survival.

Sequencing used immunoSEQ multiplex PCR; TCRdb keeps in-frame clones, though not all of them. The sample consists of roughly 10,000 clones, over 70% of them appearing once. Germline trimming cut 0 bases from V and 10 bases from J; bases unmatched to any gene: 13. The CDR3 loop spans 16 amino acids. Germline-derived CDR1 and CDR2 are SGHKS and YYEKEE (reference sequence). Sample acquisition took place from a patient who underwent chemoradiotherapy. This rearrangement joins TRBV5-5 to TRBJ2-1; 7 bases fit TRBD2. This receptor was obtained from a human donor with HPV-associated anogenital cancer. Here the CDR3 reads CASSLGSTSYPGEQFF. The CDR3 coding sequence is TGTGCCAGCAGCTTGGGCTCGACTAGCTATCCGGGGGAGCAGTTCTTC.